Listed below are T cell receptor beta chains from one sample, sequenced in a study of beta chain features in type 1 diabetes. Sequencing used immunoSEQ multiplex PCR; TCRdb keeps in-frame clones, though not all of them. Seen here are approximately 150,000 clones, less than 9.5% observed once, and the top ten hold 2.3%. Material for sequencing was central memory CD4+ T cells from blood. Source of these receptors: a woman between 18 and 29 years old in good health. Both conserved end residues are part of each CDR3. The order of the fields is D gene, J gene, clone size, CDR3 length, V gene, CDR3 protein, CDR3 DNA. The D gene is left open where the match is weak. Size values are once, few and many counts, or a class for expanded clones, and some rows have none.

D: TRBD2; J: TRBJ2-1; size: NA; length: 16; V: TRBV11-2; CDR3: CASSLRLAGIYNEQFF; DNA: TGTGCCAGCAGCTTAAGACTAGCGGGAATCTACAATGAGCAGTTCTTC
D: NA; J: TRBJ1-1; size: NA; length: 14; V: TRBV11-2; CDR3: CASSLSRGNTEAFF; DNA: TGTGCCAGCAGCTTGTCCAGGGGGAACACTGAAGCTTTCTTT
D: TRBD2; J: TRBJ2-3; size: NA; length: 14; V: TRBV7-9; CDR3: CASSRSGRRDTQYF; DNA: TGTGCCAGCAGCCGCAGCGGGAGAAGAGATACGCAGTATTTT
D: TRBD1; J: TRBJ1-2; size: few; length: 14; V: TRBV19; CDR3: CASSLPETGHGYTF; DNA: TGTGCCAGTAGTCTCCCCGAGACAGGGCATGGCTACACCTTC
D: NA; J: TRBJ2-3; size: NA; length: 14; V: TRBV2; CDR3: CASSAGVGTDTQYF; DNA: TGTGCCAGCAGTGCAGGGGTCGGCACAGATACGCAGTATTTT
D: NA; J: TRBJ1-5; size: NA; length: 11; V: TRBV27; CDR3: CASRRVQPQHF; DNA: TGTGCCAGCAGGAGAGTACAGCCCCAGCATTTT
D: NA; J: TRBJ2-1; size: few; length: 12; V: TRBV5-6; CDR3: CASSLDRAMKFF; DNA: TGTGCCAGCAGCTTGGACAGGGCGATGAAGTTCTTC
D: TRBD1; J: TRBJ1-2; size: few; length: 17; V: TRBV4-2; CDR3: CASSQDADRREGYGYTF; DNA: TGTGCCAGCAGCCAAGATGCGGACAGGCGGGAGGGCTATGGCTACACCTTC
D: TRBD2; J: TRBJ2-3; size: NA; length: 14; V: TRBV30; CDR3: CAWELAGNTDTQYF; DNA: TGTGCCTGGGAACTAGCGGGCAATACAGATACGCAGTATTTT
D: NA; J: TRBJ1-4; size: NA; length: 15; V: TRBV6-6; CDR3: CASSSMTDSNEKLFF; DNA: TGTGCCAGCAGTTCAATGACGGACTCTAATGAAAAACTGTTTTTT
D: TRBD1; J: TRBJ2-1; size: few; length: 15; V: TRBV9; CDR3: CASSVRGTGGGEQFF; DNA: TGTGCCAGCAGCGTACGAGGGACAGGGGGCGGTGAGCAGTTCTTC
D: NA; J: TRBJ1-2; size: NA; length: 12; V: TRBV29-1; CDR3: CSVGQGPGGYTF; DNA: TGCAGCGTTGGCCAGGGGCCAGGTGGCTACACCTTC
D: TRBD1; J: TRBJ2-7; size: NA; length: 15; V: TRBV7-8; CDR3: CASSLAGTGDYEQYF; DNA: TGTGCCAGCAGCCTCGCCGGGACAGGGGACTACGAGCAGTACTTC
D: TRBD1; J: TRBJ1-4; size: few; length: 14; V: TRBV2; CDR3: CARRDRSGDEKLFF; DNA: TGTGCCCGTCGGGACAGGTCAGGGGATGAAAAACTGTTTTTT
D: TRBD1; J: TRBJ2-7; size: NA; length: 16; V: TRBV2; CDR3: CASAGIQGAARREQYF; DNA: TGTGCCAGCGCTGGGATCCAGGGGGCGGCCCGGAGGGAGCAGTACTTC